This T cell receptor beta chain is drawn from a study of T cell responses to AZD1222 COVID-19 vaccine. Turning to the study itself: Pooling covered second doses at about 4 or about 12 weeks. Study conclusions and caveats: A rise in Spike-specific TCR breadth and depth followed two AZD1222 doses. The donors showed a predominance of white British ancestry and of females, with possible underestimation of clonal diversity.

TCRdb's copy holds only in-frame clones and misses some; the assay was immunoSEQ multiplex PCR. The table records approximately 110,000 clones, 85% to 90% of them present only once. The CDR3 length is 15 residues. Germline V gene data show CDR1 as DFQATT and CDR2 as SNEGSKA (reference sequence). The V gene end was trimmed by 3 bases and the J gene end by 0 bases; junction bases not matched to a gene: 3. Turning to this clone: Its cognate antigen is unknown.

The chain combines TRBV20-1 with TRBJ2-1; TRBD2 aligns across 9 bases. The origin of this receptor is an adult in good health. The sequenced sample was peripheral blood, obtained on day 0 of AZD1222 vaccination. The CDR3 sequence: CSASRAGGSYNEQFF. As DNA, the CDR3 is TGCAGTGCTAGTAGAGCGGGAGGCTCCTACAATGAGCAGTTCTTC.